The clone carrying this T cell receptor beta chain occurred many times. This sample was taken from a study of T-cell reconstitution after alpha-beta-depleted transplantation in children. Using unique molecular identifiers, the investigators prepared the TCRbeta library. Using its own MiXCR run on the PCR reads, TCRdb lists one record per CDR3 protein. The sample lists 330,000 or so distinct CDR3 sequences, approximately 10% occurring once. CDR1 is MGHRA and CDR2 is YSYEKL in the germline V gene. This CDR3 is built from 16 residues. V was pared by 3 bases and J by 1 base, with 8 bases of the junction left unmatched.

This specimen consisted of PBMCs from the stem cell graft donor, obtained from the stem cell graft. The chain is built from TRBV4-1 and TRBJ1-1, with TRBD1 matching 7 bases. The receptor was derived from a human donor who donated a stem cell graft to a child with acute lymphoblastic leukemia. The CDR3: CASSHPLDRENTEAFF. The CDR3 coding sequence is TGCGCCAGCAGCCATCCCCTTGACAGGGAGAACACTGAAGCTTTCTTT.